This T cell receptor (beta chain) was captured by sequencing in a study of T cell responses to AZD1222 COVID-19 vaccine. Findings and limits, study-wide: Repertoires in all cases were sampled only once the peak T cell response had passed.

Remarks on this clone: Its antigen is unknown.

TCRdb's table, derived via immunoSEQ multiplex PCR, lists solely in-frame clones and lacks some. This sample has approximately 93,000 clones, with more than 70% found just once. CDR3 size: 15 residues. Trimming pared 6 bases from V and 5 bases from J, leaving 19 bases between. The germline gives CDR1 SNHLY, CDR2 FYNNEI. The chain uses TRBV2 and TRBJ1-1; D possibly corresponds to TRBD1 (5 bases). Source: peripheral blood, taken 28 days after the second AZD1222 dose. The sequence was collected from an adult who received the AZD1222 COVID-19 vaccine. The DNA of the CDR3 is TGTGCCAGCAGCGCTGGACTGCCGGCAGGGACTGAAGCTTTCTTT. Its protein product is CASSAGLPAGTEAFF.